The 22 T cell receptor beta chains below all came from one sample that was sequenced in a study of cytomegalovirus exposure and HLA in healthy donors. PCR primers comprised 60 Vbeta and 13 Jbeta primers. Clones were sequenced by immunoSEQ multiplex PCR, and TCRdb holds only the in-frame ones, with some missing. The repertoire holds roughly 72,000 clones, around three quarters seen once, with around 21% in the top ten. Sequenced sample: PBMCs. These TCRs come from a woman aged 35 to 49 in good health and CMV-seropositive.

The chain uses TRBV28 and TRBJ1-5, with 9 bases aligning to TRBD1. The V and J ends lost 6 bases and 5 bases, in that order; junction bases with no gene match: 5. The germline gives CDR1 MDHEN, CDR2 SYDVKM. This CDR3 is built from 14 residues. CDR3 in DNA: TGTGCCAGCAGGGCCGGGACAGGGTATCAGCCCCAGCATTTT. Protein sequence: CASRAGTGYQPQHF.

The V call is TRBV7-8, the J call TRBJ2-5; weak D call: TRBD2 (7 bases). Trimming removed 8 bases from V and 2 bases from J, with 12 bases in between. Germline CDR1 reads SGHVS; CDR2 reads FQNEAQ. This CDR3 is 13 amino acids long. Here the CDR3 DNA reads TGTGCCAGCGGGAGGGGGGGACAAGAGACCCAGTACTTC. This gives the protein CASGRGGQETQYF.

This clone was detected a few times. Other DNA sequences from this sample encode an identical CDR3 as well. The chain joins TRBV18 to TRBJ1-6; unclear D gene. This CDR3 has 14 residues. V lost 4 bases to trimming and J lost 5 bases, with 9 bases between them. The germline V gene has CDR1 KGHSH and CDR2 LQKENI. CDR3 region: CASSRGPDNSPLHF. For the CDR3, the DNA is TGTGCCAGCTCACGCGGTCCTGATAATTCACCCCTCCACTTT.

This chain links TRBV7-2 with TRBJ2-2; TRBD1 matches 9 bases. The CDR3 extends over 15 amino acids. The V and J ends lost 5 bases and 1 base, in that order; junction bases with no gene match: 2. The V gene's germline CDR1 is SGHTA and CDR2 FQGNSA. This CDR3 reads CASSRDRENTGELFF. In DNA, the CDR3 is TGTGCCAGCAGCCGGGACAGGGAGAACACCGGGGAGCTGTTTTTT.

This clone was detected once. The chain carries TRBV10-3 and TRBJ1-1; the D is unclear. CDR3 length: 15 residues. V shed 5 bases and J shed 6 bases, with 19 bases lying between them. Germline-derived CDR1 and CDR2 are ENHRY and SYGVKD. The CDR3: CAISPRTVSEAEAFF. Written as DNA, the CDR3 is TGTGCCATCAGTCCCAGGACCGTGTCGGAGGCTGAAGCTTTCTTT.

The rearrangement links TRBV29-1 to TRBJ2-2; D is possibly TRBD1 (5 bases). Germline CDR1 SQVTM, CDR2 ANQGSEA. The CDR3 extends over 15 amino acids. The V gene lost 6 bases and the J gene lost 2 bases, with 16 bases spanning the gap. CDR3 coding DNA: TGCAGCGTGACCATGTTAGGGGCCAACACCGGGGAGCTGTTTTTT. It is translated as CSVTMLGANTGELFF.

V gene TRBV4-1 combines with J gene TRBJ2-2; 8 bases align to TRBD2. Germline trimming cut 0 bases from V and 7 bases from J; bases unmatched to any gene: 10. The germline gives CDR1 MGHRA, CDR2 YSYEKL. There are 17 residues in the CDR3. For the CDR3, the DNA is TGCGCCAGCAGCCAAGATCACTCGGGGGGGGCGATCGGGGAGCTGTTTTTT. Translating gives CASSQDHSGGAIGELFF.

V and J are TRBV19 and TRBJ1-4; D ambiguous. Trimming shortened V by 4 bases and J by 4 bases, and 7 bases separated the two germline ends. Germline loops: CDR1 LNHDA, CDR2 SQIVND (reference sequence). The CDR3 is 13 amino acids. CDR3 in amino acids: CASSSQRNEKLFF. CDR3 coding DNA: TGTGCCAGTAGTAGTCAGCGTAATGAAAAACTGTTTTTT. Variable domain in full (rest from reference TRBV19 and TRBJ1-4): DGGITQSPKYLFRKEGQNVTLSCEQNLNHDAMYWYRQDPGQGLRLIYYSQIVNDFQKGDIAEGYSVSREKKESFPLTVTSAQKNPTAFYLCASSSQRNEKLFFGSGTQLSVL.

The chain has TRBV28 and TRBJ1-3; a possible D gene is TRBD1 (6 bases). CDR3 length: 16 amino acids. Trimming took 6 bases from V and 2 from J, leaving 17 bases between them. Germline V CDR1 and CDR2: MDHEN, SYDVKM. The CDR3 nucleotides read TGTGCCAGCAGGCAAGACAGGCTTGCCGCTGGAAACACCATATATTTT. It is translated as CASRQDRLAAGNTIYF.

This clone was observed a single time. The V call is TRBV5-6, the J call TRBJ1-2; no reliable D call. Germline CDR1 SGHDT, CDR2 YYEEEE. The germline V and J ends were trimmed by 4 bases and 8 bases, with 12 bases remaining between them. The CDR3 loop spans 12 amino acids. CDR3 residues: CASSAPLTGYTF. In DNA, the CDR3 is TGTGCCAGCAGCGCCCCCCTTACAGGCTACACCTTC.

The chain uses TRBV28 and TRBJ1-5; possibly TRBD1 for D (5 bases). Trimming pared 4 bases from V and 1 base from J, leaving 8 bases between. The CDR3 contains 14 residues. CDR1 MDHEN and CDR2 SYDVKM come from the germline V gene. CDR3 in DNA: TGTGCCAGCAGTTACGGGGGGAGCAATCAGCCCCAGCATTTT. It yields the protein CASSYGGSNQPQHF.

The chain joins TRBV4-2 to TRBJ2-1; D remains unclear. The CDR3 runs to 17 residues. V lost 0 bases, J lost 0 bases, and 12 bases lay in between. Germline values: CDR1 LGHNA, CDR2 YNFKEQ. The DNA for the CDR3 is TGTGCCAGCAGCCAAGAGGGCTCCGCCAGCTCCTACAATGAGCAGTTCTTC. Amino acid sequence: CASSQEGSASSYNEQFF.

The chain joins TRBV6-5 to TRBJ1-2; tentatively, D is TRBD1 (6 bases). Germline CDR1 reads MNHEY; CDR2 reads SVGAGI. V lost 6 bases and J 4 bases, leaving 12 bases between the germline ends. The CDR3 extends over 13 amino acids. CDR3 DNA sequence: TGTGCCAGCAGACGACAGGAGACCTATGGCTACACCTTC. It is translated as CASRRQETYGYTF.

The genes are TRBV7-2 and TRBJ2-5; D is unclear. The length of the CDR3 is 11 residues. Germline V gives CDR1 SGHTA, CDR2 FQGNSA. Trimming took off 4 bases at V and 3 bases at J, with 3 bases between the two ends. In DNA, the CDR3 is TGTGCCAGCAGCTCCGAAGAGACCCAGTACTTC. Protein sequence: CASSSEETQYF.

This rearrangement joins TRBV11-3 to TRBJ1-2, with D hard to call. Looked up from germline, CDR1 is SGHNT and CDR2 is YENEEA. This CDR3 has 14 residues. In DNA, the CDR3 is TGTTATGCGGGAGGCCCATCTCCCCACTATGGCTACACCTTC. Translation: CYAGGPSPHYGYTF. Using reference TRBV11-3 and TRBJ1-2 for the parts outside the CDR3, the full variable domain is EAGVVQSPRYKIIEKKQPVAFWCNPISGHNTLYWYLQNLGQGPELLIRYENEEAVDDSQLPKDRFSAERLKGVDSTLKIQPAELGDSAVYLCYAGGPSPHYGYTFGSGTRLTVV.

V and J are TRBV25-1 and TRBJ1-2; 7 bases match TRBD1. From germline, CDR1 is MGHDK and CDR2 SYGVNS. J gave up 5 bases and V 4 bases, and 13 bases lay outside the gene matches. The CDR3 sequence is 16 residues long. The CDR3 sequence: CASSGPGPGQIYGYTF. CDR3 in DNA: TGTGCCAGCAGTGGCCCGGGCCCGGGACAGATATATGGCTACACCTTC.

The CDR3 DNA reads TGCGCCAGCAGCTTGGCCCCGGGACAGGGTTACGAGCAGTACTTC. It codes for CASSLAPGQGYEQYF. V usage is TRBV5-1 and J usage is TRBJ2-7; 9 nucleotides agree with TRBD1. CDR1 is SGHRS, CDR2 YFSETQ, per germline. After removal of 0 bases from V and 4 bases from J, the junction contained 5 bases not matched to a gene. This CDR3 contains 15 residues.

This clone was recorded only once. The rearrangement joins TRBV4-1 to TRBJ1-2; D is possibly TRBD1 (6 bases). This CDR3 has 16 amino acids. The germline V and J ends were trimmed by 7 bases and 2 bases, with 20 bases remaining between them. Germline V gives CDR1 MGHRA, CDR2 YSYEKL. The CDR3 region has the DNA TGCGCCAGCACTCACTCACCTCGGGACATCAACTATGGCTACACCTTC. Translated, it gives CASTHSPRDINYGYTF.

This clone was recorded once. In DNA form, the CDR3 reads TGTGCCAGCAGCCCGGTGCGGGACTATGGCTACACCTTC. Translated, it gives CASSPVRDYGYTF. J is TRBJ1-2 and V is TRBV6-5; D remains unclear. Germline-derived CDR1 and CDR2 are MNHEY and SVGAGI. The germline V and J ends were trimmed by 6 bases and 3 bases, with 11 bases remaining between them. The CDR3 contains 13 residues.

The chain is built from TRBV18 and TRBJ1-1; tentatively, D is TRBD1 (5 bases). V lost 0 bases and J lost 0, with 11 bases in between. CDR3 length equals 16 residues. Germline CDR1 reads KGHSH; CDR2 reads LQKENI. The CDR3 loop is CASSPPRGGVNTEAFF. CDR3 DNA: TGTGCCAGCTCACCACCGCGGGGAGGGGTGAACACTGAAGCTTTCTTT.

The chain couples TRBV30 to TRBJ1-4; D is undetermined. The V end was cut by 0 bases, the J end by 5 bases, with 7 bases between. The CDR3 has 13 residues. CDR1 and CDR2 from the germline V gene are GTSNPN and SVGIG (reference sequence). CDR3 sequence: CAWSVQLNEKLFF. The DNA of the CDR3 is TGTGCCTGGAGTGTACAATTGAATGAAAAACTGTTTTTT.

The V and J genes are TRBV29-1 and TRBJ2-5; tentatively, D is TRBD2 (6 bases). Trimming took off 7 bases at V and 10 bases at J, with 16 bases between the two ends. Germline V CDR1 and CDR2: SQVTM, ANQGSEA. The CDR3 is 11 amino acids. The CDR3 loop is CSAHDPGDQYF. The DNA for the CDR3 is TGCAGCGCCCACGACCCGGGGGACCAGTACTTC.